One sample yielded the 8 T cell receptor beta chains listed below, sequenced in a study of cytomegalovirus exposure and HLA in healthy donors. Primers: 60 Vbeta forward and 13 Jbeta reverse. Generated by immunoSEQ multiplex PCR, the TCRdb table keeps only in-frame clones and is missing some. The data show over 40,000 clones, around 60% seen once. Sequencing was carried out using PBMCs. The receptors stem from a man in his sixties in good health and CMV-seropositive.

This chain connects TRBV7-2 to TRBJ2-1, with 8 positions matching TRBD2. Germline values: CDR1 SGHTA, CDR2 FQGNSA. V was clipped by 6 bases and J by 3 bases; unmatched bases: 7. This CDR3 region has 15 residues. The CDR3 loop reads CASSPGGRNYNEQFF. CDR3 bases: TGTGCCAGCAGTCCGGGGGGGCGGAACTACAATGAGCAGTTCTTC. The variable domain in full, with the rest retrieved from reference TRBV7-2 and TRBJ2-1, is GAGVSQSPSNKVTEKGKDVELRCDPISGHTALYWYRQSLGQGLEFLIYFQGNSAPDKSGLPSDRFSAERTGGSVSTLTIQRTQQEDSAVYLCASSPGGRNYNEQFFGPGTRLTVL.

The gene calls are TRBV7-9 and TRBJ2-5; 11 nucleotides line up with TRBD2. The DNA matches TRBJ2-7 better at its end, which makes the J call doubtful. CDR1 SEHNR and CDR2 FQNEAQ come from the germline V gene (reference sequence). This CDR3 is 16 amino acids long. This CDR3 is CASSSAGLAASYEQYF. CDR3 coding DNA: TGTGCCAGCAGCTCAGCGGGACTAGCGGCCTCCTACGAGCAGTACTTC.

With regard to this clone: A read error may produce the germline difference seen at one junction end. V usage is TRBV7-7 and J usage is TRBJ2-2; possible D gene TRBD2, 5 bases. The CDR3 is 13 residues long. CDR1 and CDR2 (germline): SSHAT, FNYEAQ (reference sequence). CDR3 in DNA: TGTGCTAGCAGCCCGAAGCGGACCGGGGAGCTGTTTTTT. It translates to CASSPKRTGELFF.

The chain joins TRBV2 to TRBJ2-2; tentatively, D is TRBD1 (5 bases). Germline CDR1 reads SNHLY; CDR2 reads FYNNEI. The CDR3 is made up of 16 amino acids. The V and J ends lost 1 base and 0 bases respectively, with 9 bases between them. The CDR3 DNA reads as TGTGCCAGCAGTGAAGGGCAGGGCGCGAACACCGGGGAGCTGTTTTTT. Encoded protein: CASSEGQGANTGELFF.

The V call is TRBV29-1, the J call TRBJ2-6; TRBD1 matches at 10 bases. This CDR3 spans 17 amino acids. The V gene's germline CDR1 is SQVTM and CDR2 ANQGSEA. V trimming: 4 bases; J trimming: 2 bases; junction bases outside the gene matches: 8. As DNA, the CDR3 is TGCAGCGTTGGGGGGGACAGGGGCGTCACTGGGGCCAACGTCCTGACTTTC. Its protein is CSVGGDRGVTGANVLTF.

The chain employs TRBV7-9 and TRBJ2-7; D might be TRBD2 (5 bases). CDR3 size: 13 residues. Trimming took 4 bases from V and 2 from J, leaving 9 bases between them. Germline CDR1 SEHNR, CDR2 FQNEAQ (reference sequence). CDR3 bases: TGTGCCAGCAGCTCCGGGGTTACCTACGAGCAGTACTTC. This sequence encodes CASSSGVTYEQYF.

The chain is built from TRBV10-3 and TRBJ1-1; no reliable D call. Germline lookup yields CDR1 ENHRY and CDR2 SYGVKD. V lost 4 bases and J lost 1, with 19 bases in between. The CDR3 contains 17 residues. CDR3 bases: TGTGCCATCAGTGGACGGGGTAGTGGGTCGGCGAACACTGAAGCTTTCTTT. Its translation is CAISGRGSGSANTEAFF.

The chain has TRBV10-3 and TRBJ2-5; 10 bases match TRBD1. The CDR3 has 17 amino acids. From germline, CDR1 is ENHRY and CDR2 SYGVKD. The trim removed 4 bases at V and 1 base at J, leaving 9 bases unmatched. The CDR3 sequence is CAISARRTGGGQETQYF. CDR3 coding DNA: TGTGCCATCAGTGCGCGAAGGACAGGGGGTGGCCAAGAGACCCAGTACTTC.